Shown below are 7 T cell receptor beta chains from a single sample sequenced in a study of shared clonotypes between healthy human individuals. Assay used: immunoSEQ multiplex PCR; TCRdb lists only in-frame clones, some missing. The repertoire holds about 1 million clones, about 74% seen once, with about 1.5% in the top ten. Input material: memory CD4+ T cells sorted from blood. Subset reported: CD45RA-negative fraction. Receptors were obtained from a man younger than 35 in good health.

V is TRBV30 and J is TRBJ2-6, with D possibly called TRBD1 or TRBD2 (5 bases each). The CDR3 covers 18 residues. V gave up 4 bases and J gave up 2 bases, with 21 bases separating them. CDR1 GTSNPN and CDR2 SVGIG come from the germline V gene (reference sequence). For the CDR3, the DNA is TGTGCCTGGACCTATTCCGGGGCAGCCGGGCCTGGGGCCAACGTCCTGACTTTC. It codes for CAWTYSGAAGPGANVLTF.

The chain uses TRBV5-6 and TRBJ1-2; perhaps TRBD1 as D (5 bases). The V gene's germline CDR1 is SGHDT and CDR2 YYEEEE. This CDR3 has 14 amino acids. The ends were cut back, 6 bases at V and 4 bases at J, with 16 bases in the middle. The DNA for the CDR3 is TGTGCCAGCACCAAGGCGGGGGGGGTCTATGGCTACACCTTC. Translation: CASTKAGGVYGYTF.

The chain links TRBV5-4 to TRBJ2-5; 7 nucleotides align to TRBD1. Trimming at V came to 4 bases and at J to 2 bases, leaving 8 bases not matched to a gene. The CDR3 length is 15 residues. Germline CDR1 reads SGHNT; CDR2 reads YYREEE (reference sequence). This CDR3 is CASSPTGAQQETQYF. The DNA of the CDR3 is TGTGCCAGCAGCCCTACAGGGGCCCAACAAGAGACCCAGTACTTC. Using reference TRBV5-4 and TRBJ2-5 for the parts outside the CDR3, the full variable domain is ETGVTQSPTHLIKTRGQQVTLRCSSQSGHNTVSWYQQALGQGPQFIFQYYREEENGRGNFPPRFSGLQFPNYSSELNVNALELDDSALYLCASSPTGAQQETQYFGPGTRLLVL.

Concerning this clone: A junction boundary mismatches the germline segment, possibly from a read error. Other DNA sequences in the same sample also yield this CDR3. CDR3 amino acids: CAWRGGKTGYTF. In nucleotides, the CDR3 is TGTGCCTGGAGAGGGGGGAAAACTGGCTATACCTTC. The chain employs TRBV30 and TRBJ1-2; tentative D call: TRBD1 (6 bases). From germline, CDR1 is GTSNPN and CDR2 SVGIG (reference sequence). The CDR3 contains 12 residues.

The chain has TRBV5-6 and TRBJ2-1, with D uncertain. The germline V and J ends were trimmed by 3 bases and 7 bases, with 14 bases remaining between them. The CDR3 is 14 residues long. Germline CDR1 reads SGHDT; CDR2 reads YYEEEE. CDR3 coding DNA: TGTGCCAGCAGCTCTAGGGCCGCTCGGAATGAGCAGTTCTTC. This codes for CASSSRAARNEQFF.

The CDR3 DNA reads TGTGCCAGCTCACCTAATAGCGGGTCCTGGACCACGTTCGAGCAGTACTTC. Amino acid sequence: CASSPNSGSWTTFEQYF. The chain joins TRBV18 to TRBJ2-7; 7 nucleotides line up with TRBD2. CDR1 is KGHSH and CDR2 is LQKENI in the germline V gene. V was clipped by 3 bases and J by 6 bases; unmatched bases: 17. This CDR3 has 17 residues.

The chain uses TRBV5-1 and TRBJ2-1; the D is unclear. The germline V and J ends were trimmed by 1 base and 8 bases, with 10 bases remaining between them. The length of the CDR3 is 13 residues. Germline loops: CDR1 SGHRS, CDR2 YFSETQ. The CDR3 DNA follows: TGCGCCAGCAGCTTGCGCGGCTTGGATGAGCAGTTCTTC. Protein: CASSLRGLDEQFF.